A selection of T cell receptor beta chains follows, all from one sample in a study of T cell repertoires in cytomegalovirus infection. TCRdb re-called the reads with MiXCR, one entry per CDR3 protein. The sample contains 200,000 to 300,000 distinct CDR3 sequences, approximately 9% of which appear only once. The sequenced sample was PBMCs. The receptors were gathered from a human donor in good health (CMV status not recorded). Some clones in this sample may be carry-over from other donors' samples. Both conserved end residues are part of each CDR3. Fields, in order: J gene, clone size, D gene, V gene, CDR3 protein, CDR3 DNA. The D gene is left open where the match is weak. Expanded clones are given a class, and other clones once, few, many or no size at all.

TRBJ2-2 | few | TRBD1 | TRBV29-1 | CSGRDRITGELFF | TGCAGCGGCCGGGACAGAATCACCGGGGAGCTGTTTTTT
TRBJ1-1 | many | TRBD1 | TRBV5-1 | CASSLAPGTGAEAFF | TGCGCCAGCAGCCTGGCCCCCGGGACAGGGGCTGAAGCTTTCTTT
TRBJ2-5 | many | TRBD2 | TRBV7-8 | CASSLPPGLAGGGETQYF | TGTGCCAGCAGCTTACCCCCGGGACTAGCGGGAGGGGGGGAGACCCAGTACTTC
TRBJ2-1 | many | . | TRBV12-3/TRBV12-4 | CASSPRGVAGTYNEQFF | TGTGCCAGCAGTCCCCGAGGTGTTGCGGGGACCTACAATGAGCAGTTCTTC
TRBJ1-1 | . | . | TRBV6-5 | CASSSSIGAGPGEAFF | TGTGCCAGCAGTTCCTCGATCGGGGCAGGCCCAGGGGAAGCTTTCTTT
TRBJ2-5 | many | . | TRBV7-2 | CASSPLGAQYF | TGTGCCAGCAGCCCTCTAGGGGCCCAGTACTTC
TRBJ2-1 | few | . | TRBV15 | CATSRDLGFEQFF | TGTGCCACCAGCAGAGACTTAGGGTTTGAGCAGTTCTTC
TRBJ2-1 | . | TRBD2 | TRBV18 | CASSGGEAYNEQFF | TGTGCCAGCTCCGGGGGGGAGGCCTACAATGAGCAGTTCTTC
TRBJ2-5 | many | TRBD2 | TRBV7-2 | CASSRTSDQETQYF | TGTGCCAGCAGCCGGACTAGCGACCAAGAGACCCAGTACTTC
TRBJ2-1 | many | TRBD2 | TRBV7-2 | CASSLNWGGEQFF | TGTGCCAGCAGCTTAAATTGGGGAGGGGAGCAGTTCTTC
TRBJ2-7 | . | TRBD1 | TRBV5-1 | CASSRPTGGGEQYF | TGCGCCAGCAGCCGACCGACAGGGGGTGGCGAGCAGTACTTC
TRBJ1-2 | . | TRBD1 | TRBV14 | CASSQERGQGNYGYTF | TGTGCCAGCAGCCAAGAAAGGGGACAGGGAAACTATGGCTACACCTTC
TRBJ2-5 | many | . | TRBV7-2 | CASSSRDGETQYF | TGTGCCAGCAGCTCTAGGGATGGGGAGACCCAGTACTTC
TRBJ1-1 | many | . | TRBV25-1 | CASSDLLDSTEAFF | TGTGCCAGCAGTGATCTCCTTGACAGCACTGAAGCTTTCTTT
TRBJ2-2 | many | TRBD2 | TRBV7-3 | CASSGGLAGNTGELFF | TGTGCCAGCAGCGGAGGACTAGCCGGGAACACCGGGGAGCTGTTTTTT
TRBJ2-1 | . | . | TRBV20-1 | CSARDSFQYNEQFF | TGCAGTGCTAGAGATAGTTTCCAATACAATGAGCAGTTCTTC
TRBJ1-1 | many | . | TRBV12-3/TRBV12-4 | CASSFQENTEAFF | TGTGCCAGCAGTTTCCAAGAGAACACTGAAGCTTTCTTT
TRBJ1-2 | few | TRBD1 | TRBV20-1 | CSAGADREKGYTF | TGCAGTGCTGGAGCCGACAGGGAGAAGGGCTACACCTTC
TRBJ2-7 | few | . | TRBV7-2 | CASSLGVHSYEQYF | TGTGCCAGCAGCTTAGGGGTGCACTCCTACGAGCAGTACTTC
TRBJ2-4 | many | TRBD1 | TRBV7-9 | CASSTPGSGQLAKNIQYF | TGTGCCAGCAGCACACCCGGGTCGGGACAGCTAGCCAAAAACATTCAGTACTTC
TRBJ2-1 | many | . | TRBV14 | CASSQDRWGRAGDEQFF | TGTGCCAGCAGCCAAGATCGATGGGGGAGGGCAGGGGATGAGCAGTTCTTC
TRBJ1-5 | . | . | TRBV19 | CASSAPGGFSNQPQHF | TGTGCCAGTAGTGCCCCGGGTGGTTTTAGCAATCAGCCCCAGCATTTT
TRBJ2-5 | . | . | TRBV28 | CASSTSGGRGQETQYF | .
TRBJ1-6 | many | . | TRBV7-2 | CASSSTVLGSPLHF | TGTGCCAGCAGCTCGACAGTCTTAGGTTCACCCCTCCACTTT
TRBJ2-4 | many | . | TRBV7-2 | CASSLWKKPENIQYF | TGTGCCAGCAGCTTGTGGAAGAAGCCCGAAAACATTCAGTACTTC
TRBJ1-6 | . | . | TRBV27 | CASSSPGVGPSPLHF | TGTGCCAGCAGTTCCCCAGGGGTAGGGCCTTCACCCCTCCACTTT
TRBJ1-5 | many | TRBD1 | TRBV7-2 | CASSRGTGGQPQHF | TGTGCCAGCAGCCGTGGGACAGGGGGTCAGCCCCAGCATTTT
TRBJ2-2 | . | . | TRBV10-2 | CASSEPEGRNPPGELFF | TGCGCCAGCAGTGAGCCGGAAGGGCGGAATCCCCCCGGGGAGCTGTTTTTT
TRBJ1-6 | many | TRBD1 | TRBV6-5 | CASSAAGGYDSPLHF | TGTGCCAGCAGCGCGGCAGGGGGATATGATTCACCCCTCCACTTT